This is a list of T cell receptor beta chains from one sample in a study of T cell changes during pregnancy in multiple sclerosis. Here immunoSEQ multiplex PCR was the method, and the copy in TCRdb shows in-frame clones only, minus some. Of approximately 90,000 clones in the sample, approximately 90% were seen once. The input for sequencing was peripheral blood, taken before pregnancy. Every receptor here comes from a female donor with multiple sclerosis, enrolled in a pregnancy study. CDR3s include the opening cysteine and the closing phenylalanine or tryptophan. A D gene is named only where the DNA matches it firmly. For some rows the clone size is stated as once, few or many, or as a class when expanded; others skip it.

>TRBD2|TRBJ2-1|12|.|TRBV6-4
TGTGCCAGCAGCCCGGGCGGGGGGACCCAGTTCTTC
CASSPGGGTQFF
>TRBD1|TRBJ1-3|15|once|TRBV27
TGTGCCAGCAGTTTAGGGACAGGTCTCGGAAACACCATATATTTT
CASSLGTGLGNTIYF
>TRBD2|TRBJ2-7|17|.|TRBV5-1
TGCGCCAGCAGCTTGGCCGGGGGGGCTAGGAGCTCCTACGAGCAGTACTTC
CASSLAGGARSSYEQYF
>.|TRBJ1-3|18|.|TRBV5-5
TGTGCCAGCAGCCCGGAACAGGGCACCTTTTTCACTGGAAACACCATATATTTT
CASSPEQGTFFTGNTIYF
>.|TRBJ1-3|16|once|TRBV13
TGTGCCAGCAGCGCCCAGGGTATTTACTCTGGAAACACCATATATTTT
CASSAQGIYSGNTIYF
>.|TRBJ2-7|15|.|TRBV6-1
TGTGCCAGCAGTGAAGACGTGGGCAGAGCCTACGAGCAGTACTTC
CASSEDVGRAYEQYF
>.|TRBJ1-6|15|.|TRBV5-1
TGCGCCAGCAGCGCCGTCTCTGGGCCTGGTTCACCCCTCCACTTT
CASSAVSGPGSPLHF
>TRBD1|TRBJ1-1|12|once|TRBV13
TGTGCCAGCAGCGGACAGGGCCCCGAAGCTTTCTTT
CASSGQGPEAFF
>.|TRBJ1-1|12|.|TRBV6-1
TGTGCCAGCACAAGGGGTCAGACTGAAGCTTTCTTT
CASTRGQTEAFF
>TRBD1|TRBJ1-2|18|.|TRBV18
TGTGCCAGCTCACCCCGAAGGCCCGGACAGGGGGCCGGGTCCGACTACACCTTC
CASSPRRPGQGAGSDYTF
>TRBD1|TRBJ2-7|14|few|TRBV4-1
TGCGCCAGCAGCCATGGGACAGGCCCGTCCGAGCAGTACTTC
CASSHGTGPSEQYF
>.|TRBJ2-4|21|.|TRBV6-1
TGTGCCAGCAGTGAATCGGGTCTCAAGGGGCGGTCCAGAATGGTCAAAAACATTCAGTACTTC
CASSESGLKGRSRMVKNIQYF
>TRBD2|TRBJ2-3|15|.|TRBV28
TGTGCCAGCACCCCCGGACTAGCTGGGGGGGATACGCAGTATTTT
CASTPGLAGGDTQYF
>TRBD2|TRBJ2-3|15|.|TRBV7-2
TGTGCCAGCAGCCCAGCGACTAGCGGGATAGATACGCAGTATTTT
CASSPATSGIDTQYF
>.|TRBJ2-7|14|.|TRBV27
TGTGCCAGCAGTCCACTACCCCTCTCCTACGAGCAGTACTTC
CASSPLPLSYEQYF
>.|TRBJ1-1|14|.|TRBV29-1
TGCAGCGTTGAAGTCATAGGTGACTTCACTGAAGCTTTCTTT
CSVEVIGDFTEAFF
>.|TRBJ1-3|11|.|TRBV20-1
TGCAGTGCGCCCGAGGGAAACACCATATATTTT
CSAPEGNTIYF
>.|TRBJ1-1|16|.|TRBV27
TGTGCCAGCAGTTCATACCTCGGGAGGGCAAACACTGAAGCTTTCTTT
CASSSYLGRANTEAFF
>TRBD1|TRBJ1-2|18|.|TRBV7-2
TGTGCCAGCAGCTCACCCGGGACAGGGCCAAGAGTAGGGTATGGCTACACCTTC
CASSSPGTGPRVGYGYTF
>TRBD1|TRBJ2-1|15|.|TRBV19
TGTGCCAGTAGTACCGGGACAGGGGCCTACAATGAGCAGTTCTTC
CASSTGTGAYNEQFF
>TRBD2|TRBJ2-5|15|.|TRBV28
TGTGCCAGCAGTCCCCGAGGGACTAGCTGGCCGGCCCAGTACTTC
CASSPRGTSWPAQYF
>.|TRBJ2-1|14|once|TRBV7-3
TGTGCCAGCAGCTCGACAGTTTCCTACAATGAGCAGTTCTTC
CASSSTVSYNEQFF
>TRBD1|TRBJ1-2|15|.|TRBV2
TGTGCCAGCAGTGTGACAGGGTGGAGTGAATATGGCTACACCTTC
CASSVTGWSEYGYTF
>TRBD2|TRBJ2-3|15|.|TRBV18
TGTGCCAGCTCACCACGGCGGGGGGGCCGAGATACGCAGTATTTT
CASSPRRGGRDTQYF
>TRBD1|TRBJ1-1|16|.|TRBV19
TGTGCCAGTAGTGGCCAATCAGGGGGAAAGAACACTGAAGCTTTCTTT
CASSGQSGGKNTEAFF
>TRBD1|TRBJ1-4|16|.|TRBV5-4
TGTGCCACCTCTCCGGGACAGCCCGCAACTAATGAAAAACTGTTTTTT
CATSPGQPATNEKLFF
>.|TRBJ1-1|14|.|TRBV25-1
TGTGCCAGCAGTGAAGCCGGGAGGCACACTGAAGCTTTCTTT
CASSEAGRHTEAFF
>.|TRBJ2-7|12|.|TRBV29-1
TGCAGCGTTTTACTAGGGGGACGGGGGCAGTACTTC
CSVLLGGRGQYF
>TRBD1|TRBJ2-3|16|.|TRBV7-6
TGTGCCAGCAGCTCCCCACAGGGGGCCGGCACAGATACGCAGTATTTT
CASSSPQGAGTDTQYF
>.|TRBJ1-5|16|.|TRBV30
TGTGCCTGGAATCCAGGACGGGCAGGGGGCAATCAGCCCCAGCATTTT
CAWNPGRAGGNQPQHF
>TRBD1|TRBJ2-1|15|.|TRBV27
TGTGCCAGCACCAGGACAGGCGGGTCCGGCAATGAGCAGTTCTTC
CASTRTGGSGNEQFF
>TRBD1|TRBJ1-1|15|.|TRBV18
TGTGCCAGCTCACTAGGACAGGGCATGAACACTGAAGCTTTCTTT
CASSLGQGMNTEAFF
>.|TRBJ2-1|13|.|TRBV2
TGTGCCAGCAGTGAAGGAGGGTACAATGAGCAGTTCTTC
CASSEGGYNEQFF
>.|TRBJ1-1|13|.|TRBV5-8
TGTGCCAGCAGCTTTATCAGGGGCACTGAAGCTTTCTTT
CASSFIRGTEAFF
>.|TRBJ2-7|10|.|TRBV30
TGTGCCTTAGGGGCCGGCCGGCAGTACTTC
CALGAGRQYF
>.|TRBJ1-1|14|.|TRBV5-1
TGCGCCAGCAGAATCTTTGACAGGAACACTGAAGCTTTCTTT
CASRIFDRNTEAFF
>.|TRBJ1-4|14|.|TRBV30
TGTGCCTGGGGCCCCGGGGGAACTAATGAAAAACTGTTTTTT
CAWGPGGTNEKLFF
>.|TRBJ1-5|11|.|TRBV29-1
TGCAGCGTTGAATTGGCCGGAGCCCAGCATTTT
CSVELAGAQHF
>TRBD2|TRBJ2-7|18|.|TRBV9
TGTGCCAGCAGCGCCAGCGGATATGGGACTAGCGAACCCTACGAGCAGTACTTC
CASSASGYGTSEPYEQYF
>.|TRBJ1-3|15|.|TRBV19
TGTGCCAGTAGTGAAGACGGGAGCTCTGGAAACACCATATATTTT
CASSEDGSSGNTIYF
>.|TRBJ1-6|13|.|TRBV11-1
TGTGCCAGCAGCTTACAGGGCAATTCACCCCTCCACTTT
CASSLQGNSPLHF
>TRBD1|TRBJ1-2|15|few|TRBV6-5
TGTGCCAGCAGTCCTCCCTGGGGACAGTCCTATGGCTACACCTTC
CASSPPWGQSYGYTF
>.|TRBJ1-5|15|.|TRBV6-1
TGTGCCAGCAGTGAAGCCGTTGGCAACAATCAGCCCCAGCATTTT
CASSEAVGNNQPQHF
>.|TRBJ1-2|16|.|TRBV18
TGTGCCAGCTCACCGGGGGGGGACACCATTTTAGGAGGCTACACCTTC
CASSPGGDTILGGYTF
>.|TRBJ2-2|14|once|TRBV2
TGTGCCACTCGAGGTGGGTGGAACACCGGGGAGCTGTTTTTT
CATRGGWNTGELFF
>TRBD1|TRBJ2-4|19|.|TRBV7-2
TGTGCCAGCAGCTTAGCGGGGACAGGGGGCTTTCAGGGCAAAAACATTCAGTACTTC
CASSLAGTGGFQGKNIQYF
>TRBD2|TRBJ2-1|17|once|TRBV18
TGTGCCAGCTCACTAGCCGGGACTAGCATTACATACAATGAGCAGTTCTTC
CASSLAGTSITYNEQFF
>TRBD2|TRBJ2-2|18|.|TRBV4-1
TGCGCCAGCAGCCCGAAAGCCCTTAGCGGGAGAGGAACCGGGGAGCTGTTTTTT
CASSPKALSGRGTGELFF
>.|TRBJ1-2|12|.|TRBV27
TGTGCCAGCAGCACAGGGTTGGACGGCTACACCTTC
CASSTGLDGYTF
>.|TRBJ2-1|16|.|TRBV7-9
TGTGCCAGCAGCTTAGGGGCGAGTAGCTCCTACAATGAGCAGTTCTTC
CASSLGASSSYNEQFF
>.|TRBJ2-2|15|.|TRBV7-2
TGTGCCAGCAGCTCATTAAACACCCCCACCGGGGAGCTGTTTTTT
CASSSLNTPTGELFF
>.|TRBJ1-2|14|.|TRBV6-1
TGTGCCAGCAGTTCCATGGGGCCCGGCTATGGCTACACCTTC
CASSSMGPGYGYTF